The 29 T cell receptor beta chains below come from one sample, sequenced in a study of CD8 T cells in ankylosing spondylitis. TCRdb reprocessed the 5' RACE reads with MiXCR, giving one entry per CDR3 protein. The sample lists 25,000 to 30,000 distinct CDR3 sequences; over 6.5% were seen once. Sequenced sample: blood. Receptors originate from a male donor with ankylosing spondylitis or in good health (not recorded which).

This clonotype appeared a few times. The chain uses TRBV7-9 and TRBJ1-1; D is uncertain. This CDR3 region has 14 residues. Germline assignment: CDR1 SEHNR and CDR2 FQNEAQ (reference sequence). Between the trimmed V and J ends, which lost 0 bases and 1 base, there was a span of 6 bases. CDR3 nucleotides: TGTGCCAGCAGCTTAGCCTCGGGGAACACTGAAGCTTTCTTT. Protein sequence: CASSLASGNTEAFF.

The chain uses TRBV6-5 and TRBJ2-2; D may be TRBD2 (5 bases). The CDR3 extends over 17 amino acids. The ends were cut back, 2 bases at V and 4 bases at J, with 17 bases in the middle. Per the germline V gene, CDR1 is MNHEY and CDR2 is SVGAGI. The DNA of the CDR3 is TGTGCCAGCAGTTACGGAGGTCTAGACTTTGCCACCGGGGAGCTGTTTTTT. Translation gives CASSYGGLDFATGELFF.

This clonotype was picked up many times. This chain links TRBV10-3 with TRBJ2-1; D tentatively reads TRBD1 or TRBD2 (5 bases each). CDR3 length: 11 amino acids. Germline CDR1 ENHRY, CDR2 SYGVKD. Deletions cut 6 bases from V and 8 bases from J, with 8 bases between. The CDR3 loop reads CAIRRGDEQFF. CDR3 DNA: TGTGCCATCAGGAGGGGCGATGAGCAGTTCTTC.

This clonotype has more than one count but fewer than ten. The genes are TRBV4-3 and TRBJ2-1; TRBD1 aligns across 8 bases. The V gene's germline CDR1 is LGHNA and CDR2 YSLEER. V gave up 2 bases and J gave up 8 bases; unmatched junction bases: 8. The CDR3 length is 15 residues. The CDR3 spells CASSQRDRGDDEQFF. The CDR3 nucleotides are TGCGCCAGCAGCCAACGAGACAGGGGTGACGATGAGCAGTTCTTC.

This clonotype was seen a handful of times. The rearrangement links TRBV28 to TRBJ2-2; tentatively, D is TRBD1 (6 bases). The CDR3 is 14 amino acids. Germline CDR1 reads MDHEN; CDR2 reads SYDVKM. V was clipped by 8 bases and J by 5 bases, with 15 bases between them. The CDR3 coding sequence is TGTGCCAGCCTGGGACATATAGGGACCGGGGAGCTGTTTTTT. Translating it yields CASLGHIGTGELFF.

This clonotype was detected many times. The chain carries TRBV6-6 and TRBJ2-1, with no clear D. Germline V CDR1 and CDR2: MNHNY, SVGAGI (reference sequence). Trimming stripped 5 bases from V and 5 bases from J, with 10 bases between. There are 13 residues in the CDR3. The CDR3 DNA is TGTGCCAGCAGTGAGCTCAAGGACAATGAGCAGTTCTTC. It specifies CASSELKDNEQFF.

V gene TRBV27 combines with J gene TRBJ2-2; D might be TRBD1 (6 bases). Germline CDR1 and CDR2: MNHEY and SMNVEV (reference sequence). The CDR3 extends over 15 amino acids. With 2 bases removed from V and 7 bases from J, the gap between germline ends came to 14 bases. The CDR3: CASSLSPGVGGELFF. The CDR3 region has the DNA TGTGCCAGCAGTTTAAGTCCAGGGGTGGGCGGGGAGCTGTTTTTT.

The genes are TRBV20-1 and TRBJ1-5; D remains ambiguous. The CDR3 is 14 residues long. Germline lookup yields CDR1 DFQATT and CDR2 SNEGSKA (reference sequence). Trimming removed 2 bases at V and 2 bases at J, with 10 bases between. The CDR3 region is CSARSLHGNQPQHF. CDR3 DNA: TGCAGTGCTAGATCCCTACACGGCAATCAGCCCCAGCATTTT.

Only a few counts were recorded for this clonotype. V gene TRBV24-1 combines with J gene TRBJ2-2, with 7 bases that match TRBD1. Germline V CDR1 and CDR2: KGHDR, SFDVKD. The V and J ends lost 4 bases and 4 bases, in that order; junction bases with no gene match: 8. There are 16 residues in the CDR3. The CDR3 loop reads CATSDQRQGTTGELFF. The CDR3 region has the DNA TGTGCCACCAGTGACCAACGACAGGGCACCACCGGGGAGCTGTTTTTT.

This clonotype was seen at least ten times. The J gene is TRBJ1-4, the V gene TRBV5-4; the match to TRBD1 covers 7 bases. CDR1 and CDR2 (germline): SGHNT, YYREEE (reference sequence). The junction had 1 base not matched to a gene; V was cut back by 0 bases and J by 5 bases. This CDR3 spans 14 amino acids. CDR3 bases: TGTGCCAGCAGCTTGGGCAGGGGGAATGAAAAACTGTTTTTT. It specifies CASSLGRGNEKLFF.

This clonotype was counted many times. The genes are TRBV29-1 and TRBJ2-1, with D perhaps matching TRBD2 (6 bases). V lost 7 bases, J lost 6 bases, and 10 bases lay in between. The CDR3 has 11 residues. In germline, CDR1 is SQVTM, CDR2 ANQGSEA. This chain's CDR3 is CSGGLFNEQFF. CDR3 sequence (DNA): TGCAGCGGGGGACTTTTCAATGAGCAGTTCTTC.

This clonotype is categorized as medium-sized. The V call is TRBV5-1, the J call TRBJ2-7; weak D call: TRBD2 (6 bases). V gave up 0 bases and J gave up 6 bases, with 16 bases separating them. The germline V gene has CDR1 SGHRS and CDR2 YFSETQ. The CDR3 covers 15 residues. The CDR3 nucleotides read TGCGCCAGCAGCTTGGCCTTCGGGCAGGGAGGCGAGCAGTACTTC. This codes for CASSLAFGQGGEQYF.

This clonotype has more than one count but fewer than ten. This chain joins TRBV12-3 or TRBV12-4 and TRBJ2-2; D could derive from TRBD1 or TRBD2 (5 bases each). The CDR3 is 13 amino acids. Trimming took off 2 bases at V and 7 bases at J, with 8 bases between the two ends. The CDR3 DNA reads as TGTGCCAGCAGTTTAACGGGGCTCGGGGAGCTGTTTTTT. Its protein product is CASSLTGLGELFF.

This clonotype has more than one count but fewer than ten. This chain links TRBV6-2 or TRBV6-3 with TRBJ1-1; TRBD1 matches at 7 bases. CDR3 length: 15 amino acids. The V gene's germline CDR1 is MNHEY and CDR2 SVGEGT. The V segment lost 2 bases and the J segment 4 bases; nucleotides outside the gene matches: 7. CDR3 protein: CASSYKGAGSTEAFF. The CDR3 DNA is TGTGCCAGCAGTTACAAGGGGGCCGGGAGCACTGAAGCTTTCTTT.

This clonotype has at least ten counts. The chain joins TRBV12-3 or TRBV12-4 to TRBJ2-2; 12 bases are shared with TRBD2. Germline trimming cut 6 bases from V and 5 bases from J; bases unmatched to any gene: 4. This CDR3 comprises 15 residues. The CDR3 sequence: CASRPGTSGTGELFF. The CDR3 bases are TGTGCCAGCAGGCCCGGGACTAGCGGGACCGGGGAGCTGTTTTTT.

CDR3 DNA: TGTGCCAGCAGCCCGGACCGAGGGCCCGGAAACACCATATATTTT. This sequence encodes CASSPDRGPGNTIYF. The chain combines TRBV7-2 with TRBJ1-3; D unresolved. The CDR3 is made up of 15 amino acids. Germline loops: CDR1 SGHTA, CDR2 FQGNSA. The germline V and J ends were trimmed by 5 bases and 4 bases, with 15 bases remaining between them.

This clonotype occurred a few times. V usage is TRBV6-1 and J usage is TRBJ2-3; no firm D call. This CDR3 is built from 12 residues. Germline CDR1 and CDR2: MNHNS and SASEGT. V was cut by 7 bases and J by 4 bases, with 9 bases left in between. CDR3 in DNA: TGTGCCAGCAAGTGGGTATCAGATACGCAGTATTTT. This sequence encodes CASKWVSDTQYF.

This clonotype was picked up a small number of times. V and J are TRBV5-1 and TRBJ1-1; TRBD1 matches 10 bases. The J segment lost 5 bases and the V segment lost 3 bases, leaving 13 bases of the junction unmatched. Per the germline V gene, CDR1 is SGHRS and CDR2 is YFSETQ. This CDR3 is 17 amino acids long. CDR3: CASSSGQGPIRGTEAFF. As DNA, the CDR3 is TGCGCCAGCAGCTCGGGACAGGGGCCAATCCGGGGTACTGAAGCTTTCTTT.

The V and J genes are TRBV5-4 and TRBJ2-7; D is undetermined. CDR1 is SGHNT, CDR2 YYREEE, per germline (reference sequence). CDR3 length equals 15 residues. V shed 2 bases and J shed 0 bases, with 12 bases lying between them. CDR3 bases: TGTGCCAGCAGCTTTTCCCCCGTCGACTCCTACGAGCAGTACGTC. Its translation is CASSFSPVDSYEQYV.

The chain carries TRBV11-2 and TRBJ2-5; D not certain. Trimming left V 0 bases short and J 5 bases short, with 10 bases between. From germline, CDR1 is SGHAT and CDR2 FQNNGV. The CDR3 has 14 amino acids. In nucleotides, the CDR3 is TGTGCCAGCAGCTTAGATCGTGGTTTTGAGACCCAGTACTTC. It translates to CASSLDRGFETQYF.

The chain has TRBV12-3 or TRBV12-4 and TRBJ2-1; perhaps TRBD2 as D (6 bases). Trimming left V 5 bases short and J 6 bases short, with 17 bases between. This CDR3 has 15 residues. The CDR3 nucleotides are TGTGCCAGCAGTGCCTCGGCGGGGTGGGTCAATGAGCAGTTCTTC. As protein: CASSASAGWVNEQFF.

This clonotype was picked up many times. The V and J genes are TRBV12-3 or TRBV12-4 and TRBJ1-4; D is perhaps TRBD1 (5 bases). The CDR3 is 16 residues long. V lost 5 bases to trimming and J lost 0 bases, with 13 bases between them. The CDR3 sequence: CASSRGWGATNEKLFF. CDR3 bases: TGTGCCAGCAGTAGGGGTTGGGGAGCAACTAATGAAAAACTGTTTTTT.

V is TRBV10-1 and J is TRBJ2-7; 10 bases are a match to TRBD1. This CDR3 has 18 residues. Germline CDR1 WNHNN, CDR2 SYGVQD (reference sequence). Germline trimming cut 3 bases from V and 2 bases from J; bases unmatched to any gene: 13. Here the CDR3 reads CASSDIPRQGASPYEQYF. CDR3 coding DNA: TGCGCCAGCAGTGATATCCCTAGACAGGGGGCATCTCCCTACGAGCAGTACTTC.

The sample holds a few counts of this clonotype. V gene TRBV5-1 combines with J gene TRBJ2-1; D uncertain. CDR1 and CDR2 from the germline V gene are SGHRS and YFSETQ. Between the trimmed V and J ends, which lost 4 bases and 6 bases, there was a span of 20 bases. The CDR3 extends over 16 amino acids. The CDR3 DNA sequence: TGCGCCAGCAGCCGACGGACCATGGACGTAGGCAATGAGCAGTTCTTC. Residues: CASSRRTMDVGNEQFF. The full variable domain, with the rest looked up from reference TRBV5-1 and TRBJ2-1, is KAGVTQTPRYLIKTRGQQVTLSCSPISGHRSVSWYQQTPGQGLQFLFEYFSETQRNKGNFPGRFSGRQFSNSRSEMNVSTLELGDSALYLCASSRRTMDVGNEQFFGPGTRLTVL.

This rearrangement joins TRBV5-1 to TRBJ2-2; D ambiguous. Germline CDR1 SGHRS, CDR2 YFSETQ. Trimming left V 1 base short and J 2 bases short, with 9 bases between. The CDR3 covers 15 residues. Written as DNA, the CDR3 is TGCGCCAGCAGCTTGAGTTCCAGAAACACCGGGGAGCTGTTTTTT. It translates to CASSLSSRNTGELFF.

The chain is built from TRBV20-1 and TRBJ2-3, with 7 bases identical to TRBD1. The germline gives CDR1 DFQATT, CDR2 SNEGSKA (reference sequence). This CDR3 is built from 14 residues. V lost 4 bases to trimming and J lost 8 bases; unmatched junction nucleotides: 12. The CDR3: CSATRTGWETTQYF. The CDR3 bases are TGCAGTGCTACCCGGACAGGCTGGGAGACTACGCAGTATTTT.

J is TRBJ1-5 and V is TRBV28; 8 bases map to TRBD1. The CDR3 has 15 residues. Unmatched junction bases numbered 8, after V lost 4 bases and J lost 6 bases. Germline assignment: CDR1 MDHEN and CDR2 SYDVKM. CDR3 loop: CASSSLTGAVQPQHF. The DNA of the CDR3 is TGTGCCAGCAGTTCTCTGACAGGGGCTGTTCAGCCCCAGCATTTT. Filled out from reference TRBV28 and TRBJ1-5, the complete variable domain reads DVKVTQSSRYLVKRTGEKVFLECVQDMDHENMFWYRQDPGLGLRLIYFSYDVKMKEKGDIPEGYSVSREKKERFSLILESASTNQTSMYLCASSSLTGAVQPQHFGDGTRLSIL.

This clonotype was counted only a few times. Written as DNA, the CDR3 is TGTGCCAGCAGCTACACAGGGAATAGCAATCAGCCCCAGCATTTT. It is translated as CASSYTGNSNQPQHF. The chain combines TRBV13 with TRBJ1-5; TRBD1 might be the D (6 bases). This CDR3 region has 15 residues. Germline CDR1 PRHDT, CDR2 FYEKMQ (reference sequence). Trimming took off 4 bases at V and 0 bases at J, with 10 bases between the two ends. Drawing the rest from reference TRBV13 and TRBJ1-5, the complete variable domain is AAGVIQSPRHLIKEKRETATLKCYPIPRHDTVYWYQQGPGQDPQFLISFYEKMQSDKGSIPDRFSAQQFSDYHSELNMSSLELGDSALYFCASSYTGNSNQPQHFGDGTRLSIL.

This clonotype was found a few times. The rearrangement joins TRBV12-3 or TRBV12-4 to TRBJ2-1; 13 bases agree with TRBD2. The CDR3 contains 16 residues. V was pared by 3 bases and J by 7 bases, with 6 bases of the junction left unmatched. CDR3 residues: CASSLGLAGHGNEQFF. Written as DNA, the CDR3 is TGTGCCAGCAGTTTGGGACTAGCGGGGCACGGGAATGAGCAGTTCTTC.